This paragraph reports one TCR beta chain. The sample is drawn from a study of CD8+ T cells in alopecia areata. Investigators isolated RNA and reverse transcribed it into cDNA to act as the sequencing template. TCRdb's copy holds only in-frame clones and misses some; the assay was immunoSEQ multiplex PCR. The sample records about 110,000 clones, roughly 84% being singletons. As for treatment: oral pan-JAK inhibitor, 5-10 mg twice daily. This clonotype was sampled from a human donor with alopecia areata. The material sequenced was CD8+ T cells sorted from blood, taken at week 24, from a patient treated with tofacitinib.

The CDR3 spells CASSLRQGFGSEAFF. CDR3 bases: TGTGCCAGCAGTTTACGACAGGGATTTGGGTCTGAAGCTTTCTTT. The chain joins TRBV27 to TRBJ1-1, with 7 bases that match TRBD1. V lost 2 bases to trimming and J lost 6 bases; unmatched junction nucleotides: 9. Germline V gene lookup returns CDR1 MNHEY and CDR2 SMNVEV (reference sequence). CDR3 length: 15 amino acids.